The clone carrying this T cell receptor beta chain was observed a few times. Its antigen is undetermined. Other DNA sequences in the sample encode the same CDR3. cDNA synthesis used the whole RNA isolate, giving expressed TCRB sequences. TCRdb's table, derived via immunoSEQ multiplex PCR, lists solely in-frame clones and lacks some. The profile shows 640,000 or so clones, 11% to 15% of them singletons. This record belongs to a study of beta chain features in type 1 diabetes. Findings of the study overall: Moderate yet significant TCRB CDR3 shortening was seen in Type 1 diabetes patients in all four CD4+ subsets.

The V gene end was trimmed by 0 bases and the J gene end by 4 bases; junction bases not matched to a gene: 6. The CDR3 is made up of 15 amino acids. Germline CDR1 reads SGHRS; CDR2 reads YFSETQ. This receptor was identified in a man aged 18 to 30 with type 1 diabetes. Sequenced input: naive CD4+ T cells from blood. The rearrangement joins TRBV5-1 to TRBJ2-7, with 8 bases aligning to TRBD2. CDR3 DNA sequence: TGCGCCAGCAGCTTGGAGTTAGCGGGAACGTACGAGCAGTACTTC. It is translated as CASSLELAGTYEQYF.